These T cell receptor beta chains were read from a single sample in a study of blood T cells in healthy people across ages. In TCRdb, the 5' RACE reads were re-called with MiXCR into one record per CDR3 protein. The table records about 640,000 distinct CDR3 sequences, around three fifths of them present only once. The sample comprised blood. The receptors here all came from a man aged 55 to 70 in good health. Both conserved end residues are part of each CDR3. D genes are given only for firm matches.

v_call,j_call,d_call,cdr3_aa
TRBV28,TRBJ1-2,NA,CASTLGGSSNYGYTF
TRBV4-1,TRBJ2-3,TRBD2,CASRLTSGGDTQYF
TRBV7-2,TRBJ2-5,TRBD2,CASSLGGLLGRETQYF
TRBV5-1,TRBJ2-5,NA,CASSLEPPETQYF
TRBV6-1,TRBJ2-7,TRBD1,CASTADRGALYEQYF
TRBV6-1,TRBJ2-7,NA,CASSPDQLVQYF
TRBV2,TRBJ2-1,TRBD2,CASSGTTSGRQFF
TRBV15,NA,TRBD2,CATSRRSSGGAYNEQYF
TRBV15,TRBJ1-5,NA,CATSRDLSSPNQPQHF
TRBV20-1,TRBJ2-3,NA,CSARQDGGDTQYF
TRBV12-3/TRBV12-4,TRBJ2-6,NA,CASSLTQTGANVLTF
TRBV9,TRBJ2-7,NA,CASSFGRVPPYEQYF
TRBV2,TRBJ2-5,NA,CASSEEGGSQYF
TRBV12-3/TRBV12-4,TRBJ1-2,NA,CASSLGAGRGGPYGYTF
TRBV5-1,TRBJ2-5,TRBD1,CASSTSIQGGEETQYF
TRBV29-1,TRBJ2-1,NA,CSVGYSYNEQFF
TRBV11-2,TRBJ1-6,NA,CASSLVASDSPLQF
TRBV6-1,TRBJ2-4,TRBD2,CASSDGGGGPNLAKNIQYF
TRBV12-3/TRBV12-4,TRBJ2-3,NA,CASSSLGNTQYF
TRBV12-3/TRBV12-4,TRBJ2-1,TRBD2,CASSPGLAGGYNEQFF
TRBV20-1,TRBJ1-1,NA,CSARPGPWNTEAFF
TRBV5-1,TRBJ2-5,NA,CASSGKETQYF
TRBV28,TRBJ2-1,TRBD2,CASSRAGVRYEQFF
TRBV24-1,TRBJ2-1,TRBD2,CATSGGASGGDEQFF
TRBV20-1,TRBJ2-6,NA,CSALTPPGANVLTF
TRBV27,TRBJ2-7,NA,CASSDGGRLYEQYF
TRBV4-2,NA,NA,CASSPSGKQETQYF
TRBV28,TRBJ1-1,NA,CASSLMRVGAFF
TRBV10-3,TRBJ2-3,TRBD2,CAIKSGASTDTQYF
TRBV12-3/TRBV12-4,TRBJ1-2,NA,CASSDENYGYTF
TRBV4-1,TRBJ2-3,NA,CASSQDRHTDTQYF
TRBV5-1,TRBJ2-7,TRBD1,CAGSLALGQGTYEQYF
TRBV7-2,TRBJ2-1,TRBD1,CASSLEGAGQFF
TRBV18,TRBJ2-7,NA,CASCRGPVDYEQYF
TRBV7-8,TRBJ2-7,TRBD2,CASSLEPGLHYYEQYF
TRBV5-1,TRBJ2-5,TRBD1,CASTVTGGHQETQYF
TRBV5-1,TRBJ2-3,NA,CASSPQGGTDTQYF
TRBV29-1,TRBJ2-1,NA,CSVEWWGLQGEQFF
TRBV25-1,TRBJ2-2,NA,CASSVRSPPNTGELFF
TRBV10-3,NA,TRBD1,CAISVAGTGAETQYF
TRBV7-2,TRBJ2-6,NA,CASSAPGPGANVLTF
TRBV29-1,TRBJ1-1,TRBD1,CSVCQGGRTEAFF